The T cell receptor (beta chain) described here comes from a study of spatial heterogeneity in lung cancer. There are many counts of this clonotype. No antigen is known for it. This CDR3 contains 11 residues. V shed 4 bases and J shed 14 bases, with 9 bases lying between them. Per the germline V gene, CDR1 is LNHNV and CDR2 is YYDKDF (reference sequence). Study-level results: Blood contained ubiquitous expanded tumor TCRs more at resection than at follow-up.

The time point: blood at routine non-recurrence follow-up after resection. Tumor, nontumor lung or frozen PBMC supplied whole RNA, sequenced without sorting. In the library, each TCR cDNA molecule bore its own unique molecular identifier. TCRdb recomputed calls from the 5' RACE reads with MiXCR, one row per CDR3 protein. The table has about 120,000 distinct CDR3 sequences, 12% seen once. The specimen comprised PBMCs, sampled at follow-up. V usage is TRBV15 and J usage is TRBJ1-6; possible D gene TRBD1, 5 bases. The sequence was collected from a male donor with early-stage non-small cell lung cancer. DNA of the CDR3: TGTGCCACCAGCACCCAGGGAACCCTCCACTTT. This codes for CATSTQGTLHF.